This record covers a single T cell receptor (beta chain). Authors' processing steps: Estimated nucleated cell counts came from reference gene primer amplification. Only in-frame clones appear in the TCRdb table, and some are missing; sequencing was by immunoSEQ multiplex PCR. The DNA was the basis for D and trimming; V, J and clone size are from that table. Among fewer than 150,000 clones listed, about 86% were seen once. The data were taken from a study of blood T cell repertoires in COVID-19. Study information: Material from acute and convalescent COVID-19 was sourced from the United States, Italy and Spain. PBMCs, B-cell-depleted T cells, or T cells provided the cDNA or gDNA that made up the material.

The CDR3 totals 13 residues. CDR1 KGHDR and CDR2 SFDVKD come from the germline V gene. Trimming took off 7 bases at V and 2 bases at J, with 11 bases between the two ends. Material for sequencing was peripheral blood. This receptor was obtained from a woman in her forties or fifties who had recovered from COVID-19. The chain recombines TRBV24-1 with TRBJ2-7, with D perhaps TRBD1 (6 bases). CDR3 sequence: CATSDGGTYEQYF. The CDR3 DNA sequence: TGTGCCACCAGCGATGGGGGCACCTACGAGCAGTACTTC.